This T cell receptor beta chain was documented in a study of blood T cell repertoires in COVID-19. Original methodology: From reference gene primer amplification, estimates of nucleated cell counts were derived. The method was immunoSEQ multiplex PCR; TCRdb's version includes in-frame clones alone and lacks a portion of them. V and J calls plus clone size are reproduced from that table; the DNA served to infer D and trimming. This table has over 150,000 clones, roughly 80% appearing once. The germline CDR1 and CDR2 sequences are MNHNY and SVGAGI (reference sequence). CDR3 length: 16 residues. V lost 5 bases and J lost 1; bases outside the gene matches: 5.

Specimen: PBMCs or T cells enriched from blood (not recorded which). The TCR sequence derives from a man in his forties who had recovered from COVID-19. The chain carries TRBV6-6 and TRBJ1-3, with TRBD1 identical over 10 bases. CDR3 region: CASSTTGGASGNTIYF. The CDR3 DNA sequence: TGTGCCAGCAGTACGACAGGGGGCGCATCTGGAAACACCATATATTTT.